These 20 T cell receptor beta chains came from one sample sequenced in a study of blood T cell repertoires in COVID-19. TCRdb keeps only in-frame clones here, not all; method: immunoSEQ multiplex PCR. This table has 100,000 or so clones, under 80% appearing once. What was sequenced was peripheral blood. These receptors were obtained from an older man with active or convalescent COVID-19.

The J gene is TRBJ2-3, the V gene TRBV10-3, with D possibly TRBD2 on 5 matching bases. Germline lookup yields CDR1 ENHRY and CDR2 SYGVKD. The CDR3 runs 13 residues. The V and J ends lost 3 bases and 1 base respectively, with 5 bases between them. In nucleotides, the CDR3 is TGTGCCATCAGTGACGGGGGCACAGATACGCAGTATTTT. Its protein is CAISDGGTDTQYF.

The J gene is TRBJ2-7, the V gene TRBV13, with 10 nucleotides matching TRBD2. The CDR3 runs to 18 residues. The germline gives CDR1 PRHDT, CDR2 FYEKMQ (reference sequence). V trimming: 1 base; J trimming: 2 bases; junction bases outside the gene matches: 11. For the CDR3, the DNA is TGTGCCAGCAGCTTAGTAGCGGGAGGCCCTAAAACCACCTACGAGCAGTACTTC. Amino acid sequence: CASSLVAGGPKTTYEQYF. Looking up the rest from reference TRBV13 and TRBJ2-7 gives the full variable domain: AAGVIQSPRHLIKEKRETATLKCYPIPRHDTVYWYQQGPGQDPQFLISFYEKMQSDKGSIPDRFSAQQFSDYHSELNMSSLELGDSALYFCASSLVAGGPKTTYEQYFGPGTRLTVT.

This chain connects TRBV25-1 to TRBJ1-2, with D perhaps TRBD1 (5 bases). Germline assignment: CDR1 MGHDK and CDR2 SYGVNS. The CDR3 spans 13 residues. V was pared by 3 bases and J by 6 bases, with 11 bases between. The CDR3 reads CASSDQGLNGYTF. CDR3 in DNA: TGTGCCAGCAGTGATCAGGGACTAAATGGCTACACCTTC.

The chain uses TRBV9 and TRBJ1-4, with 10 bases aligning to TRBD1. This CDR3 has 16 amino acids. CDR1 and CDR2 from the germline V gene are SGDLS and YYNGEE. Trimming at V came to 0 bases and at J to 7 bases, leaving 6 bases not matched to a gene. The chain's CDR3 is CASSVGQGAGVEKLFF. CDR3 bases: TGTGCCAGCAGCGTAGGACAGGGGGCAGGCGTTGAAAAACTGTTTTTT. The full variable domain, its missing parts supplied by reference TRBV9 and TRBJ1-4, is DSGVTQTPKHLITATGQRVTLRCSPRSGDLSVYWYQQSLDQGLQFLIQYYNGEERAKGNILERFSAQQFPDLHSELNLSSLELGDSALYFCASSVGQGAGVEKLFFGSGTQLSVL.

This clone appeared a few times. The chain recombines TRBV2 with TRBJ1-2; 7 positions match TRBD1. The V gene end was trimmed by 6 bases and the J gene end by 6 bases; junction bases not matched to a gene: 7. The CDR3 is 13 amino acids. The germline gives CDR1 SNHLY, CDR2 FYNNEI. CDR3 coding DNA: TGTGCCAGCAGGATGGACAGGACAGATGGCTACACCTTC. Protein product: CASRMDRTDGYTF.

The genes are TRBV21-1 and TRBJ2-5; TRBD1, the table's D call, was not compared with the DNA. TRBV21-1 is recorded as a pseudogene. CDR3 length: 16 amino acids. The DNA for the CDR3 is TGTGCCAGCTTAGTACCCGGGACAGGGAAACTAGAGACCCAGTACTTC. Protein: CASLVPGTGKLETQYF.

This clone was observed once. The rearrangement links TRBV28 to TRBJ1-3; TRBD1 is a possible D gene (5 bases). CDR3 size: 15 residues. Trimming removed 4 bases from V and 0 bases from J, with 10 bases in between. Germline V gene lookup returns CDR1 MDHEN and CDR2 SYDVKM. This CDR3 is CASSSQGPSGNTIYF. The DNA for the CDR3 is TGTGCCAGCAGTTCCCAGGGCCCCTCTGGAAACACCATATATTTT.

The gene calls are TRBV28 and TRBJ1-2; 9 bases match TRBD1. Losses at the gene ends were 8 bases for V and 7 bases for J; bases not matched to a gene: 14. CDR1 is MDHEN and CDR2 is SYDVKM in the germline V gene. The CDR3 has 15 residues. For the CDR3, the DNA is TGTGCCAGCGTGATCTCGGGACAGGGTATTGGTGGCTACACCTTC. Translation: CASVISGQGIGGYTF.

The chain carries TRBV7-9 and TRBJ1-1, with D perhaps matching TRBD1 (6 bases). The CDR3 covers 14 residues. Germline lookup yields CDR1 SEHNR and CDR2 FQNEAQ (reference sequence). Trimming cost V 1 base and J 6 bases, with 12 bases left between them. Written as DNA, the CDR3 is TGTGCCAGCAGCTTAGGAGGGGGGGCCCCTGAAGCTTTCTTT. It translates to CASSLGGGAPEAFF.

J is TRBJ1-3 and V is TRBV2; 10 bases are a match to TRBD1. After removal of 11 bases from V and 1 base from J, the junction contained 5 bases not matched to a gene. Germline CDR1 reads SNHLY; CDR2 reads FYNNEI. This CDR3 comprises 14 residues. CDR3 bases: TGTGCCGGAGGGACAGGGGTTTCTGGAAACACCATATATTTT. Amino acid sequence: CAGGTGVSGNTIYF.

This chain joins TRBV27 and TRBJ2-5, with TRBD1 identical over 7 bases. CDR3 length: 14 residues. The J segment lost 4 bases and the V segment lost 5 bases, leaving 7 bases of the junction unmatched. The germline V gene encodes CDR1 MNHEY and CDR2 SMNVEV (reference sequence). For the CDR3, the DNA is TGTGCCAGCAGTATATACAGGGGAGCAGAGACCCAGTACTTC. It yields the protein CASSIYRGAETQYF.

The chain is built from TRBV5-6 and TRBJ2-6, with TRBD1 as a possible D gene (5 bases). The CDR3 has 18 residues. Deletions cut 1 base from V and 0 bases from J, with 14 bases between. The germline CDR1 and CDR2 sequences are SGHDT and YYEEEE. Here the CDR3 DNA reads TGTGCCAGCAGCTTGAGGTTCCAGGGCCCCTCTGGGGCCAACGTCCTGACTTTC. It encodes CASSLRFQGPSGANVLTF.

The V call is TRBV5-1, the J call TRBJ1-2; 7 bases align to TRBD1. After removal of 3 bases from V and 8 bases from J, the junction contained 13 bases not matched to a gene. The germline V gene encodes CDR1 SGHRS and CDR2 YFSETQ. The CDR3 length is 15 residues. CDR3 region: CASSSGGTEKMGYTF. CDR3 bases: TGCGCCAGCAGCTCGGGAGGGACAGAGAAGATGGGCTACACCTTC.

The rearrangement links TRBV27 to TRBJ1-4, with TRBD1 as a possible D gene (6 bases). Germline CDR1 is MNHEY and CDR2 is SMNVEV (reference sequence). V was cut by 4 bases and J by 7 bases, with 19 bases left in between. The length of the CDR3 is 16 residues. The CDR3 DNA sequence: TGTGCCAGCAGTTCCCTTTACAGGGATGGAACTGAAAAACTGTTTTTT. This gives the protein CASSSLYRDGTEKLFF.

This chain uses TRBV5-1 with TRBJ2-5, with 14 bases matching TRBD2. The CDR3 has 17 amino acids. The V gene end was trimmed by 0 bases and the J gene end by 1 base; junction bases not matched to a gene: 2. In germline, CDR1 is SGHRS, CDR2 YFSETQ. The CDR3 spells CASSLGLAGGPQETQYF. Here the CDR3 DNA reads TGCGCCAGCAGCTTGGGACTAGCGGGGGGGCCCCAAGAGACCCAGTACTTC.

The rearrangement joins TRBV5-1 to TRBJ2-7; 16 bases fit TRBD2. The CDR3 loop spans 16 amino acids. The V gene's germline CDR1 is SGHRS and CDR2 YFSETQ. V gave up 6 bases and J gave up 4 bases; unmatched junction bases: 7. The DNA for the CDR3 is TGCGCCAGCAAGGTGGGACTAGCGGGAGGGGGTTACGAGCAGTACTTC. Its translation is CASKVGLAGGGYEQYF. Full variable domain (outside the CDR3, taken from reference TRBV5-1 and TRBJ2-7): KAGVTQTPRYLIKTRGQQVTLSCSPISGHRSVSWYQQTPGQGLQFLFEYFSETQRNKGNFPGRFSGRQFSNSRSEMNVSTLELGDSALYLCASKVGLAGGGYEQYFGPGTRLTVT.

The CDR3 here is CASSLTGGNQPQHF. CDR3 coding DNA: TGTGCCAGCAGTTTGACAGGGGGCAATCAGCCCCAGCATTTT. This chain links TRBV28 with TRBJ1-5; 8 nucleotides line up with TRBD1. Germline-derived CDR1 and CDR2 are MDHEN and SYDVKM. With V trimmed by 3 bases and J by 2 bases, 0 bases remained unmatched. CDR3 size: 14 residues.

J is TRBJ2-7 and V is TRBV10-3; 8 bases line up with TRBD1. From germline, CDR1 is ENHRY and CDR2 SYGVKD. J gave up 3 bases and V 2 bases, and 0 bases lay outside the gene matches. The CDR3 has 13 residues. The CDR3 DNA follows: TGTGCCATCAGTGAGGGGACAGGCTACGAGCAGTACTTC. It specifies CAISEGTGYEQYF.

This clone was counted only a few times. The chain couples TRBV1 to TRBJ1-2. TRBV1 is termed a pseudogene. This CDR3 spans 18 amino acids. The CDR3 DNA sequence: TGCACCAGCAGCCTAGGCGGGGGCAGCCTGCCTCAGCCTGATGGCTACACCTTC. Protein sequence: CTSSLGGGSLPQPDGYTF.

V usage is TRBV5-1 and J usage is TRBJ1-4; 7 bases line up with TRBD1. This CDR3 contains 19 residues. Germline V lookup: CDR1 SGHRS, CDR2 YFSETQ. Trimming took 0 bases from V and 0 from J; bases not matched to a gene: 11. CDR3 protein: CASSLGVTGDLATNEKLFF. CDR3 nucleotides: TGCGCCAGCAGCTTGGGGGTAACAGGGGACCTTGCAACTAATGAAAAACTGTTTTTT.